A selection of T cell receptor beta chains follows, all from one sample in a study of tumor-infiltrating lymphocytes in primary liver carcinoma. TCRdb ran MiXCR on the multiplex PCR reads and lists one entry per CDR3 protein. The repertoire includes some 64,000 distinct CDR3 sequences, about two thirds of them detected once, and about 40% sits in the top ten. The sequenced material came from liver tumor tissue from sampling region 4. These receptors were taken from a man between 35 and 55 years old with primary liver carcinoma and hepatitis B virus infection. The CDR3 runs from the conserved cysteine through the conserved F or W. Fields, in order: V gene, D gene, clone size, J gene, CDR3 DNA, CDR3 protein. The D gene is left open where the match is weak. Clone size is given for some rows only: seen once, a few or many times, or a class if the clone is expanded.

TRBV6-6	.	.	TRBJ1-5	TGTGCCAGCAGTTACTCGATGATCCCAGCTGGTAATCAGCCCCAGCATTTT	CASSYSMIPAGNQPQHF
TRBV6-1	TRBD2	.	TRBJ2-3	TGTGCCAGCAGTGAGCCTCGACTAGCGGGCACAGATACGCAGTATTTT	CASSEPRLAGTDTQYF
TRBV6-1	.	once	TRBJ2-1	TGTGCCAGCAGTGTAGAGGAATCCTACAATGAGCAGTTCTTC	CASSVEESYNEQFF
TRBV6-2/TRBV6-3	TRBD2	.	TRBJ2-7	TGTGCCGCAAGGAGTAGCGGGAGGTGGCGCGAGCAGTACTTC	CAARSSGRWREQYF
TRBV29-1	.	.	TRBJ1-5	TGCAGAGCTGGCGGGGCGGGGCAGCCCCAGCATTTT	CRAGGAGQPQHF
TRBV11-2	.	once	TRBJ1-1	TGTGCCAGCAGCCGAGGTAGGGCAGGGGTCCTCACTGAAGTCTTCTTT	CASSRGRAGVLTEVFF
TRBV29-1	.	.	TRBJ2-5	TGCAGCTGTATAGACAGTGGAGAGACCCAATACTTC	CSCIDSGETQYF
TRBV29-1	.	.	TRBJ2-2	TGCAGCGTTGTATTTCAGTGGACCACCGGGGAGCTGTTTTTT	CSVVFQWTTGELFF
TRBV11-2	.	large	TRBJ2-5	TGTGCCAGCAGCTTAGGGGCTTTGGAAGGACAAGAGACCCAGTACTTC	CASSLGALEGQETQYF
TRBV5-1	.	once	TRBJ2-3	TGCAGCAGAAGCTTGGGTATGGATCCAGATACGCAGTATTTT	CSRSLGMDPDTQYF
TRBV11-2	TRBD2	.	TRBJ2-1	TGTGCCAGCAGCTTTGATGGGCGATTAAGCGGGACCCTTTACAGTGAGCAGTTCTTC	CASSFDGRLSGTLYSEQFF
TRBV4-2	TRBD1	.	TRBJ2-1	TGTGCCAGCAGCCACGACGGAGGACAGGGGAACAATGAGCAGTTCTTC	CASSHDGGQGNNEQFF
TRBV4-1	.	.	TRBJ1-2	TGTGACAGCAGCCAAGAAGGCCGTCTTAACTATGGCTACACCTTC	CDSSQEGRLNYGYTF
TRBV12-3/TRBV12-4	.	.	TRBJ2-7	TGTGCCAGCGCGAAGGGGGGACAGTTCTACGAGGAGTACTTC	CASAKGGQFYEEYF
TRBV14	.	.	TRBJ2-1	TGTGCCAGCAGCCATGCGGGAACGGGAAGTGAGCGGTTCTTC	CASSHAGTGSERFF
TRBV11-2	TRBD1	.	TRBJ2-7	TGTGCCAGGAGCTTACGATGGACAGGGAAAAACGAGCAGTATTTC	CARSLRWTGKNEQYF
TRBV19	TRBD1	many	TRBJ2-5	TGTGCCAGTAGTCGCGGGGACAGGGGAGACGAGACCCAGTACTTC	CASSRGDRGDETQYF
TRBV6-1	.	.	TRBJ2-7	TGTACCAGCAGTTCTGGACCAGCGGAACTATACGAGCAGTACTTC	CTSSSGPAELYEQYF
TRBV14	.	few	TRBJ2-7	TGTGCCAGCAGCCCCGGGACTTTCACCGAGCAGTACTTC	CASSPGTFTEQYF